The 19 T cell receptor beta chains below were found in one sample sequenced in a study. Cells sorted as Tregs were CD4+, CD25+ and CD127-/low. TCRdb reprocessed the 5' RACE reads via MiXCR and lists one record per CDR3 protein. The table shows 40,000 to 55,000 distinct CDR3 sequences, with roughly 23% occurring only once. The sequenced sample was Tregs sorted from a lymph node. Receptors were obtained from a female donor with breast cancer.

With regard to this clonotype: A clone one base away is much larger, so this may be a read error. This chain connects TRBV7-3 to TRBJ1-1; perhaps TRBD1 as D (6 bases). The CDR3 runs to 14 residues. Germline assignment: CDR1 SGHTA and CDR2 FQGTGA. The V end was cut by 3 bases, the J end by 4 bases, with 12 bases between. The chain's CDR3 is CASSLDSLSTEAFF. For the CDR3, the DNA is TGTGCCAGCAGCTTGGACAGCTTGAGCACTGAAGCTTTCTTT. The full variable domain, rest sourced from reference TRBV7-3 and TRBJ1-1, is GAGVSQTPSNKVTEKGKYVELRCDPISGHTALYWYRQSLGQGPEFLIYFQGTGAADDSGLPNDRFFAVRPEGSVSTLKIQRTERGDSAVYLCASSLDSLSTEAFFGQGTRLTVV.

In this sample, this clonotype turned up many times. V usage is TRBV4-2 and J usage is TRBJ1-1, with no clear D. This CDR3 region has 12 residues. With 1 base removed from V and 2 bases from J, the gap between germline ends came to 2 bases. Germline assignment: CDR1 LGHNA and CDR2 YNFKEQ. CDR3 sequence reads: CASSQANTEAFF. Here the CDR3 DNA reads TGTGCCAGCAGCCAAGCCAACACTGAAGCTTTCTTT.

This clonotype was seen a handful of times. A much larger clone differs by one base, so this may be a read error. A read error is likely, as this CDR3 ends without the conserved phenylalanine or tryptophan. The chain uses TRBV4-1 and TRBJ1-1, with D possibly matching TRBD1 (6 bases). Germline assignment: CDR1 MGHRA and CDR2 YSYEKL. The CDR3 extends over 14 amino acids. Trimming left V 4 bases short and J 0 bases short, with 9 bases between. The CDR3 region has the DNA TGCGCCAGCAGCCCCGGACAGCTGAACACTGAAGCTTTCCTT. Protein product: CASSPGQLNTEAFL.

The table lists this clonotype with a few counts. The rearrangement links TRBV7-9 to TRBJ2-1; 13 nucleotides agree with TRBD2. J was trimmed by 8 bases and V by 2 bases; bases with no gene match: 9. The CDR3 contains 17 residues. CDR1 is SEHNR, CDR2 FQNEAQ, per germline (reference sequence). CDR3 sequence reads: CASSLPRTSGSPDEQFF. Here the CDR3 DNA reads TGTGCCAGCAGCTTACCCAGGACTAGCGGGAGTCCCGATGAGCAGTTCTTC.

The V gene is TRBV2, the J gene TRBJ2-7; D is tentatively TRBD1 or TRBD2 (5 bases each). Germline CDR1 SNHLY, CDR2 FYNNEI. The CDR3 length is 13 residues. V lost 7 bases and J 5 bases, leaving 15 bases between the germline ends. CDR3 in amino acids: CASTGPREHEQYF. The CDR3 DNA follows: TGTGCCAGCACGGGGCCAAGGGAGCACGAGCAGTACTTC.

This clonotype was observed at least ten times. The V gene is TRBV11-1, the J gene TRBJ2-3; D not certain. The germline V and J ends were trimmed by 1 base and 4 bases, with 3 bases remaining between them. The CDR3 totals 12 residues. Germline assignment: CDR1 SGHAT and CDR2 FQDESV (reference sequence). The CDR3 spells CASSLEADTQYF. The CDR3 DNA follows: TGTGCCAGCAGCTTAGAAGCAGATACGCAGTATTTT.

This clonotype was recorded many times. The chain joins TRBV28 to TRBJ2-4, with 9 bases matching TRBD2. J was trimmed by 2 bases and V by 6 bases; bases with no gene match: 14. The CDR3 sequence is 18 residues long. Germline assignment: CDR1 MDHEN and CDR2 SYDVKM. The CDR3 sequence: CASSPLAGAGVTKNIQYF. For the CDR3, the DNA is TGTGCCAGCAGCCCGTTAGCGGGAGCAGGGGTAACCAAAAACATTCAGTACTTC.

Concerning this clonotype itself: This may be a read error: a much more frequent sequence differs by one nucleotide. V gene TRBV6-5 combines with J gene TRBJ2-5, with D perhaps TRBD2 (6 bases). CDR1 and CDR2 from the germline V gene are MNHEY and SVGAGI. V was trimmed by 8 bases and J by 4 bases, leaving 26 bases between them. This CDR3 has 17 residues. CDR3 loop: CASLPWPIRGLRETQYF. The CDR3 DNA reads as TGTGCCAGCCTCCCCTGGCCGATACGGGGACTTAGAGAGACCCAGTACTTC.

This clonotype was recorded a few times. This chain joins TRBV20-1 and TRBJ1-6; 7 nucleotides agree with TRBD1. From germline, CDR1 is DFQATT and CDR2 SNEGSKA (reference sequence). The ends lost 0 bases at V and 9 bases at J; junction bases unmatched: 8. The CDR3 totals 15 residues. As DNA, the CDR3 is TGCAGTGCTAGAGAACGGGGACAGATTGGTTCACCCCTCCACTTT. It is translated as CSARERGQIGSPLHF.

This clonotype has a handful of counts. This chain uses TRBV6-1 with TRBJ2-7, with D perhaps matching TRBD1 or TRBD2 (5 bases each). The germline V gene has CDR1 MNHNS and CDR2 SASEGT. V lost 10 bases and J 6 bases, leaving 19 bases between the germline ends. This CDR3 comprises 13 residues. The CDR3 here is CAKNSGRAGEQYF. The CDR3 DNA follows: TGTGCCAAGAATTCGGGACGTGCGGGCGAGCAGTACTTC.

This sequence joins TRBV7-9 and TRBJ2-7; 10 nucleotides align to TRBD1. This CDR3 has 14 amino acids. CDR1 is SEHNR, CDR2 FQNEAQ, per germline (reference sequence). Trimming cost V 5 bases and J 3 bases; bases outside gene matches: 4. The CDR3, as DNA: TGTGCCAGCAGCCTCGGGACAGGGGTCTACGAGCAGTACTTC. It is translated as CASSLGTGVYEQYF. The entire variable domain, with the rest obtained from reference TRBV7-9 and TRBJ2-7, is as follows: DTGVSQNPRHKITKRGQNVTFRCDPISEHNRLYWYRQTLGQGPEFLTYFQNEAQLEKSRLLSDRFSAERPKGSFSTLEIQRTEQGDSAMYLCASSLGTGVYEQYFGPGTRLTVT.

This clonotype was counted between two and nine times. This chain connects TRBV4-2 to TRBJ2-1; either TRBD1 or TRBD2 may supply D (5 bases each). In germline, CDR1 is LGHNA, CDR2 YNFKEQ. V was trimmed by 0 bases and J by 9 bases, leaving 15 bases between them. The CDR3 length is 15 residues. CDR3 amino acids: CASSQDLMGVGEQFF. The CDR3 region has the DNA TGTGCCAGCAGCCAAGATCTTATGGGGGTTGGTGAGCAGTTCTTC.

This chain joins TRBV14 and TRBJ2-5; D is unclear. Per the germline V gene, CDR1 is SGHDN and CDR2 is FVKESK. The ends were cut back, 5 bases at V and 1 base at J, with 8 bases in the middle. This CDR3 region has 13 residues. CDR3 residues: CASSSWTQETQYF. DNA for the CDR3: TGTGCCAGCAGCAGCTGGACCCAAGAGACCCAGTACTTC.

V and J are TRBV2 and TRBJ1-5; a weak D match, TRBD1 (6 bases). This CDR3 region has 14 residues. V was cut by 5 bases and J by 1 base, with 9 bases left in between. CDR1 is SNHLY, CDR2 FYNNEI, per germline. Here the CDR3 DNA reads TGTGCCAGCAGTCTCCAGGGGAGCAATCAGCCCCAGCATTTT. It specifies CASSLQGSNQPQHF.

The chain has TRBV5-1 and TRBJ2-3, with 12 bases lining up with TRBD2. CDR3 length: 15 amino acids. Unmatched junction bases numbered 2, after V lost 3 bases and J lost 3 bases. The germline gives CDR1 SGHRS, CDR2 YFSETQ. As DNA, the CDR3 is TGCGCCAGCAGCTCCCTAGCGGGGGGGACAGATACGCAGTATTTT. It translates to CASSSLAGGTDTQYF.

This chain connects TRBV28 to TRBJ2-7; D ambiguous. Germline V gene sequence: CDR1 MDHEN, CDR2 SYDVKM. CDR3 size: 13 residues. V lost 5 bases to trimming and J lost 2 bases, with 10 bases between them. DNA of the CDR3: TGTGCCAGCAGTCTGGACGGAACCTACGAGCAGTACTTC. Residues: CASSLDGTYEQYF.

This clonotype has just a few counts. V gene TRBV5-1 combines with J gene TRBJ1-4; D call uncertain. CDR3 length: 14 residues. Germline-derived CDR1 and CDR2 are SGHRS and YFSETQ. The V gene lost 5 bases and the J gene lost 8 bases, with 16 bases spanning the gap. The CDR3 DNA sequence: TGCGCCAGCAGTCCCCGTGGGGTCGGGGAAAAACTGTTTTTT. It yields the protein CASSPRGVGEKLFF. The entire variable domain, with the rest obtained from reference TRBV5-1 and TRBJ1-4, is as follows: KAGVTQTPRYLIKTRGQQVTLSCSPISGHRSVSWYQQTPGQGLQFLFEYFSETQRNKGNFPGRFSGRQFSNSRSEMNVSTLELGDSALYLCASSPRGVGEKLFFGSGTQLSVL.

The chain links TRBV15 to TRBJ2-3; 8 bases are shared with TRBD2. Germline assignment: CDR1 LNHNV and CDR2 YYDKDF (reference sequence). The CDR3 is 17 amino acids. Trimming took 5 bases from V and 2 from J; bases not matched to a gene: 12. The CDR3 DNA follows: TGTGCCACCAGCCCCCGGACTAGCAGCGATTTCACAGATACGCAGTATTTT. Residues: CATSPRTSSDFTDTQYF.

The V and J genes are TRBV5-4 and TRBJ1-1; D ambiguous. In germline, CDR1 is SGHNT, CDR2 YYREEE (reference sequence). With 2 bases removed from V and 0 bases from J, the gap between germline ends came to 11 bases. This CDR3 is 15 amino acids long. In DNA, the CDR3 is TGTGCCAGCAGCTTTGTGGATGTCATGAACACTGAAGCTTTCTTT. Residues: CASSFVDVMNTEAFF.